The 17 T cell receptor beta chains in this list originate from one sample, sequenced in a study of cytomegalovirus exposure and HLA in healthy donors. The study ran its PCR with 60 Vbeta and 13 Jbeta primers. Sequencing used immunoSEQ multiplex PCR; TCRdb keeps in-frame clones, though not all of them. Among 150,000 to 200,000 clones listed, about 76% were seen once. Sequences were obtained from PBMCs. These receptors came from a woman between 50 and 59 years old in good health and CMV-seronegative.

The chain joins TRBV11-2 to TRBJ1-2; D call uncertain. The germline V and J ends were trimmed by 2 bases and 4 bases, with 8 bases remaining between them. The CDR3 extends over 13 amino acids. Germline V gene lookup returns CDR1 SGHAT and CDR2 FQNNGV. CDR3 coding DNA: TGTGCCAGCAGCTTATTGGGCCTCTATGGCTACACCTTC. Its protein is CASSLLGLYGYTF.

This clone was seen only once. The gene calls are TRBV7-6 and TRBJ2-3, with D tentatively TRBD1 (6 bases). This CDR3 region has 16 residues. V lost 2 bases and J lost 6, with 18 bases in between. Per the germline V gene, CDR1 is SGHVS and CDR2 is FNYEAQ. The CDR3 is CASSLRGSHRVDTQYF. The CDR3 bases are TGTGCCAGCAGCTTACGTGGGTCCCACAGGGTCGATACGCAGTATTTT.

This clone has just a few counts. This chain uses TRBV15 with TRBJ1-2; 7 bases line up with TRBD1. The CDR3 has 15 amino acids. V was pared by 3 bases and J by 0 bases, with 4 bases of the junction left unmatched. The germline V gene encodes CDR1 LNHNV and CDR2 YYDKDF (reference sequence). CDR3 nucleotide sequence: TGTGCCACCAGCAGTGGCAGGGGGTCTAACTATGGCTACACCTTC. This sequence encodes CATSSGRGSNYGYTF. Filled out from reference TRBV15 and TRBJ1-2, the complete variable domain reads DAMVIQNPRYQVTQFGKPVTLSCSQTLNHNVMYWYQQKSSQAPKLLFHYYDKDFNNEADTPDNFQSRRPNTSFCFLDIRSPGLGDTAMYLCATSSGRGSNYGYTFGSGTRLTVV.

V is TRBV5-1 and J is TRBJ1-2, with TRBD1 matching 7 bases. Trimming at V came to 5 bases and at J to 2 bases, leaving 6 bases not matched to a gene. Germline V gene sequence: CDR1 SGHRS, CDR2 YFSETQ. This CDR3 comprises 14 residues. CDR3 in DNA: TGCGCCAGCAGACCCGACAGGGTAAACTATGGCTACACCTTC. It yields the protein CASRPDRVNYGYTF.

The genes are TRBV9 and TRBJ1-2; D gene uncertain. The CDR3 covers 15 residues. V was clipped by 0 bases and J by 0 bases, with 9 bases between them. CDR1 and CDR2 from the germline V gene are SGDLS and YYNGEE. CDR3 sequence: CASSVGPLANYGYTF. The CDR3 nucleotides read TGTGCCAGCAGCGTAGGTCCCTTAGCTAACTATGGCTACACCTTC. The full variable domain, completed using reference TRBV9 and TRBJ1-2, is DSGVTQTPKHLITATGQRVTLRCSPRSGDLSVYWYQQSLDQGLQFLIQYYNGEERAKGNILERFSAQQFPDLHSELNLSSLELGDSALYFCASSVGPLANYGYTFGSGTRLTVV.

This clone was recorded a few times. The chain carries TRBV6-6 and TRBJ1-5; D is undetermined. Per germline, CDR1 MNHNY and CDR2 SVGAGI (reference sequence). The CDR3 has 14 residues. V was pared by 3 bases and J by 3 bases, with 9 bases between. In DNA, the CDR3 is TGTGCCAGCAGTTATCTCGGGTCCAATCAGCCCCAGCATTTT. It specifies CASSYLGSNQPQHF.

This chain connects TRBV7-8 to TRBJ2-7; the D is unclear. V lost 5 bases and J lost 1, with 15 bases in between. The CDR3 is 15 amino acids. Germline lookup yields CDR1 SGHVS and CDR2 FQNEAQ. The CDR3 nucleotides read TGTGCCAGCAGCGAACTCCGAGGTCCTTCCTACGAGCAGTACTTC. Translated, it gives CASSELRGPSYEQYF.

The V gene is TRBV27, the J gene TRBJ1-4, with 8 bases identical to TRBD1. Trimming at V came to 3 bases and at J to 0 bases, leaving 9 bases not matched to a gene. CDR3 length: 18 residues. Per the germline V gene, CDR1 is MNHEY and CDR2 is SMNVEV (reference sequence). The CDR3 here is CASSLGPGGPATNEKLFF. For the CDR3, the DNA is TGTGCCAGCAGTTTGGGACCAGGGGGCCCCGCAACTAATGAAAAACTGTTTTTT.

Points on this clone: The junction departs from germline at one end; a sequencing error may be responsible. DNA for the CDR3: TGTGCCAGCAGCCAAGATGGGCAGAGACAAGAGACCCAGTACTTC. Amino acids: CASSQDGQRQETQYF. The rearrangement uses TRBV4-1 and TRBJ2-5, with D hard to call. The CDR3 loop spans 15 amino acids. Germline V gives CDR1 MGHRA, CDR2 YSYEKL.

This chain connects TRBV7-2 to TRBJ1-1; 9 bases map to TRBD1. Germline V gene data show CDR1 as SGHTA and CDR2 as FQGNSA. V was pared by 6 bases and J by 0 bases, with 8 bases of the junction left unmatched. There are 16 residues in the CDR3. CDR3 sequence reads: CASRLQGASMNTEAFF. In DNA, the CDR3 is TGTGCCAGCAGGCTACAGGGGGCGAGCATGAACACTGAAGCTTTCTTT.

This clone has a handful of counts. The rearrangement uses TRBV27 and TRBJ2-1; tentatively, D is TRBD1 (6 bases). The V gene's germline CDR1 is MNHEY and CDR2 SMNVEV (reference sequence). The CDR3 contains 15 residues. Trimming removed 5 bases from V and 4 bases from J, with 15 bases in between. CDR3 amino acids: CASSTVLDRYNEQFF. The DNA of the CDR3 is TGTGCCAGCAGTACCGTATTGGACAGATACAATGAGCAGTTCTTC.

The chain uses TRBV7-9 and TRBJ2-7; D remains ambiguous. V was pared by 1 base and J by 4 bases, with 8 bases between. Per the germline V gene, CDR1 is SEHNR and CDR2 is FQNEAQ (reference sequence). The CDR3 extends over 13 amino acids. CDR3 loop: CASSLERSYEQYF. The CDR3 bases are TGTGCCAGCAGCTTAGAGCGTTCATACGAGCAGTACTTC.

This clone has only one observation. J is TRBJ2-5 and V is TRBV6-5, with 10 bases lining up with TRBD1. Germline CDR1 reads MNHEY; CDR2 reads SVGAGI. With V trimmed by 3 bases and J by 2 bases, 3 bases remained unmatched. This CDR3 spans 15 amino acids. This chain's CDR3 is CASSYGDRGQETQYF. The CDR3 nucleotides read TGTGCCAGCAGTTATGGGGACAGGGGTCAAGAGACCCAGTACTTC.

The V call is TRBV7-2, the J call TRBJ2-2, with 8 positions matching TRBD2. Germline V gene sequence: CDR1 SGHTA, CDR2 FQGNSA. CDR3 length: 15 residues. J lost 0 bases, V lost 6 bases, and 3 bases had no gene match. CDR3: CASSILAANTGELFF. Here the CDR3 DNA reads TGTGCCAGCAGTATACTAGCGGCGAACACCGGGGAGCTGTTTTTT.

J is TRBJ1-6 and V is TRBV7-8; 8 bases agree with TRBD1. The trim removed 2 bases at V and 6 bases at J, leaving 6 bases unmatched. The CDR3 extends over 16 amino acids. Per germline, CDR1 SGHVS and CDR2 FQNEAQ. CDR3 coding DNA: TGTGCCAGCAGCTTACCTAGACAGGGGAGTAATTCACCCCTCCACTTT. The encoded protein is CASSLPRQGSNSPLHF.

Remarks on this clone: At one of its ends the junction is not consistent with the germline gene, which may arise from a read error. J is TRBJ2-7 and V is TRBV7-6; perhaps TRBD2 as D (5 bases). Germline V gene lookup returns CDR1 SGHVS and CDR2 FNYEAQ. CDR3 size: 13 residues. This chain's CDR3 is CASSQAGGPPADF. CDR3 DNA: TGTGCCAGCAGCCAGGCGGGCGGACCCCCGGCGGACTTC. Using reference TRBV7-6 and TRBJ2-7 for the parts outside the CDR3, the full variable domain is GAGVSQSPRYKVTKRGQDVALRCDPISGHVSLYWYRQALGQGPEFLTYFNYEAQQDKSGLPNDRFSAERPEGSISTLTIQRTEQRDSAMYRCASSQAGGPPADFGPGTRLTVT.

As concerns this clone: A junction end diverges from the germline sequence, so it may reflect a read error. The chain uses TRBV7-2 and TRBJ1-1; perhaps TRBD1 as D (6 bases). Per the germline V gene, CDR1 is SGHTA and CDR2 is FQGNSA. This CDR3 contains 13 residues. CDR3 protein: CASGLKTGSEAFF. The CDR3 DNA sequence: TGTGCCAGCGGCTTAAAAACAGGGTCTGAAGCTTTCTTT.